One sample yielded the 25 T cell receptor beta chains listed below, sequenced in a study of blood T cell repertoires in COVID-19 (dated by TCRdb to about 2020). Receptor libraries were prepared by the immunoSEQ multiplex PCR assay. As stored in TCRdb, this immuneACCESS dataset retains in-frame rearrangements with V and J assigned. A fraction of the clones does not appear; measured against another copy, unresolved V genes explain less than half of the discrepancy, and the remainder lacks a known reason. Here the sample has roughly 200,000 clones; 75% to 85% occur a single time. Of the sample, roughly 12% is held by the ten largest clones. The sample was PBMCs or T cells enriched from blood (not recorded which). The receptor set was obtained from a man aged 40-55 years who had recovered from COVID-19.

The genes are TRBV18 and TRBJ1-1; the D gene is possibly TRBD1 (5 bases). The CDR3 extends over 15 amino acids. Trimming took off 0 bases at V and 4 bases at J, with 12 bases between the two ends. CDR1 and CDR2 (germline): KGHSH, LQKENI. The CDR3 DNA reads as TGTGCCAGCTCACCACCTCATGGGGGGACCACTGAAGCTTTCTTT. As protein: CASSPPHGGTTEAFF.

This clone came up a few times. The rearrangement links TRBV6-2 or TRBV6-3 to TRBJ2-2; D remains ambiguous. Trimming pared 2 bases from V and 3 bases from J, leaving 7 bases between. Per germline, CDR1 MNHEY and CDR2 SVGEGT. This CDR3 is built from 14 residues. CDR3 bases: TGTGCCAGCAGTTACCCGAGAGACACCGGGGAGCTGTTTTTT. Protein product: CASSYPRDTGELFF.

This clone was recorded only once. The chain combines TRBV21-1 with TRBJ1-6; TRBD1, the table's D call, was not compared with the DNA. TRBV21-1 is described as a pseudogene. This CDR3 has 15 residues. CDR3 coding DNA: TGTGCCAGCATCCTAGGGGGATTAGGCAATTCACCCCTCCACTTT. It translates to CASILGGLGNSPLHF.

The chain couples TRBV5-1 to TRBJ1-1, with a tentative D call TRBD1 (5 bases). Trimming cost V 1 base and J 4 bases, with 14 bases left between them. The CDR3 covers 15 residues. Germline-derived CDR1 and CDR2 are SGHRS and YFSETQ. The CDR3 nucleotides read TGCGCCAGCAGCTTGTTTGGGGCGATGAGCACTGAAGCTTTCTTT. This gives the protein CASSLFGAMSTEAFF.

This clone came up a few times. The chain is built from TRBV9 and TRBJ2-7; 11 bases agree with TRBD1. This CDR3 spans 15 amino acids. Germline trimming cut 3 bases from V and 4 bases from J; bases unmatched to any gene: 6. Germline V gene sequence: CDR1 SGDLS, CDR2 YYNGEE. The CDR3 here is CASSEGGTGGYEQYF. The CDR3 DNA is TGTGCCAGCAGCGAGGGAGGGACAGGGGGGTACGAGCAGTACTTC.

Written as DNA, the CDR3 is TGTGCCAGCAGCTTAGCGCGCCACACAGATACGCAGTATTTT. Amino acids: CASSLARHTDTQYF. This sequence joins TRBV7-2 and TRBJ2-3; D remains ambiguous. CDR1 is SGHTA, CDR2 FQGNSA, per germline. Trimming took 0 bases from V and 2 from J, leaving 6 bases between them. The CDR3 has 14 amino acids. Based on the CDR3 plus reference TRBV7-2 and TRBJ2-3, the full variable domain is GAGVSQSPSNKVTEKGKDVELRCDPISGHTALYWYRQSLGQGLEFLIYFQGNSAPDKSGLPSDRFSAERTGGSVSTLTIQRTQQEDSAVYLCASSLARHTDTQYFGPGTRLTVL.

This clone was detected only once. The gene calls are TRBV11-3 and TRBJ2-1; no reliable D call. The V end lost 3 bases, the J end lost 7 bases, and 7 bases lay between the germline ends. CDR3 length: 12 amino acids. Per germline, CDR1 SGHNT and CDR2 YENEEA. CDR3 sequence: CASSFPGNEQFF. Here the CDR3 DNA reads TGTGCCAGCAGCTTCCCAGGTAATGAGCAGTTCTTC.

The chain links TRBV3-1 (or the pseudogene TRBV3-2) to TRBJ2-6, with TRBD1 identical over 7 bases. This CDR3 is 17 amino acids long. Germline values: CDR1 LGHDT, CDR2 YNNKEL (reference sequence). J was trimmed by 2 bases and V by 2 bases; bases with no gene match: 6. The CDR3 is CASSQPLGGPGANVLTF. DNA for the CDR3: TGTGCCAGCAGCCAACCCCTAGGGGGCCCTGGGGCCAACGTCCTGACTTTC.

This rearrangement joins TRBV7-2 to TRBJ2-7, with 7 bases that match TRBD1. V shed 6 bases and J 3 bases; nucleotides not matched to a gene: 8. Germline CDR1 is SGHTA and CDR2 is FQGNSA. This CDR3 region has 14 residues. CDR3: CASRRGGTDYEQYF. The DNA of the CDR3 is TGTGCCAGCAGAAGAGGTGGGACAGACTACGAGCAGTACTTC.

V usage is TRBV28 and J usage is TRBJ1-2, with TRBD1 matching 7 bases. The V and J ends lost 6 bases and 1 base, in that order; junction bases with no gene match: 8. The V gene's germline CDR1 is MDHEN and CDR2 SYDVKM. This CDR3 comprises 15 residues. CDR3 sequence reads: CASRKRTGGNYGYTF. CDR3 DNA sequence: TGTGCCAGCAGAAAAAGGACAGGTGGTAACTATGGCTACACCTTC.

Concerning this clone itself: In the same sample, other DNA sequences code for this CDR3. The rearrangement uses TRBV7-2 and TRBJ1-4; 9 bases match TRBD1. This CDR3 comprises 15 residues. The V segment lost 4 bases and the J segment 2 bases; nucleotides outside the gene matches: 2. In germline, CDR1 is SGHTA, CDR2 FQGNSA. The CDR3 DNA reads TGTGCCAGCAGCTCACAGGGGGCTACTAATGAAAAACTGTTTTTT. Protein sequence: CASSSQGATNEKLFF.

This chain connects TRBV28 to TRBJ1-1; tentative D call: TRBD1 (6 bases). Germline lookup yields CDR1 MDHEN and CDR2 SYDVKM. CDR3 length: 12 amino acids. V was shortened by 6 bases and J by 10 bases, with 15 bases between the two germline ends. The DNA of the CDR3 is TGTGCCAGCAGGGGTTCCGGGACACCAGCTTTCTTT. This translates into CASRGSGTPAFF.

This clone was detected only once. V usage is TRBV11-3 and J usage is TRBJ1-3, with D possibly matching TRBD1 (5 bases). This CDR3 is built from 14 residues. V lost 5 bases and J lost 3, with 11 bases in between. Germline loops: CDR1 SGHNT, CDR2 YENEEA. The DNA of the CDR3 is TGTGCCAGCAGCCCCGGCGGGGGTGGAAACACCATATATTTT. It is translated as CASSPGGGGNTIYF.

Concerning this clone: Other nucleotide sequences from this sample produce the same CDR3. CDR3 DNA: TGTGCCAGCAGCTTGCAGGGTGGGAACACTGAAGCTTTCTTT. It translates to CASSLQGGNTEAFF. J is TRBJ1-1 and V is TRBV7-9, with TRBD1 as a possible D gene (5 bases). Germline V gene lookup returns CDR1 SEHNR and CDR2 FQNEAQ (reference sequence). This CDR3 comprises 14 residues. The V and J ends lost 3 bases and 1 base respectively, with 9 bases between them.

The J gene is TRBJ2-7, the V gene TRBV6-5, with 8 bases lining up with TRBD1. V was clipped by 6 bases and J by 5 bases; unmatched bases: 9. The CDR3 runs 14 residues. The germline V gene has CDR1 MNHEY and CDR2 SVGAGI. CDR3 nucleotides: TGTGCCAGCAGATACGACAGGGGCACTCACGAGCAGTACTTC. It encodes CASRYDRGTHEQYF.

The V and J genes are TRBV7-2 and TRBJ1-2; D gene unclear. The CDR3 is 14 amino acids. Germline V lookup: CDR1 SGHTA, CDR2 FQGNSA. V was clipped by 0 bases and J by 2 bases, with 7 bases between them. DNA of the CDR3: TGTGCCAGCAGCTTAGCCCCGGGAAACTATGGCTACACCTTC. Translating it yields CASSLAPGNYGYTF.

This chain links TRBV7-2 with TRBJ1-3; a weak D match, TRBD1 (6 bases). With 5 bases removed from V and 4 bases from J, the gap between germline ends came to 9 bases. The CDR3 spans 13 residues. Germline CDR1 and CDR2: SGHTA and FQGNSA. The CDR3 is CASSRDRGNTIYF. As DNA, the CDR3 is TGTGCCAGCAGCCGAGACAGGGGAAACACCATATATTTT.

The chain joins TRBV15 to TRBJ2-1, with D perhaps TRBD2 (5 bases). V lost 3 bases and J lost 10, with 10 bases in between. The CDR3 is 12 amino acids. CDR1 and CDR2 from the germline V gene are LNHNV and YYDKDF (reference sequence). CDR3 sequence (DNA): TGTGCCACCAGCAGGGCGTCGGGGGAGCAGTTCTTC. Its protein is CATSRASGEQFF.

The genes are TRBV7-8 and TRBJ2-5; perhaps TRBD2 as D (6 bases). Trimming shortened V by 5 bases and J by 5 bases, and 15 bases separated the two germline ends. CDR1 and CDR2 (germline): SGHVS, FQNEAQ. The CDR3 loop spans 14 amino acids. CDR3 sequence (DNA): TGTGCCAGCAGCCCCTGGACTGGGGGGGAGACCCAGTACTTC. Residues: CASSPWTGGETQYF.

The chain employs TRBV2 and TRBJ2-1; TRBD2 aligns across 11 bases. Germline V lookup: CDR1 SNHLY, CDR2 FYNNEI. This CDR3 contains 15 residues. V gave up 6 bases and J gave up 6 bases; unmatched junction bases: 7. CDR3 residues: CASRTLAGVGNEQFF. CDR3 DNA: TGTGCCAGCAGGACACTAGCGGGAGTTGGCAATGAGCAGTTCTTC.

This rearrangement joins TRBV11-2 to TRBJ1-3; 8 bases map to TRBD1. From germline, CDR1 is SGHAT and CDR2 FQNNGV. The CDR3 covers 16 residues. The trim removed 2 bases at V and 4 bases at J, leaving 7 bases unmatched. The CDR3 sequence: CASSLTQGARGNTIYF. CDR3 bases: TGTGCCAGCAGCTTAACTCAGGGGGCGAGGGGAAACACCATATATTTT.

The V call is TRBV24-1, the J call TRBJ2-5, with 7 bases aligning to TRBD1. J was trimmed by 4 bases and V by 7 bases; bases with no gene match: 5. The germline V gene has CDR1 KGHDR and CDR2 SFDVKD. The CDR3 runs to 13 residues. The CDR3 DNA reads TGTGCCACCAGCCTACAGGGGACAGAGACCCAGTACTTC. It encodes CATSLQGTETQYF.

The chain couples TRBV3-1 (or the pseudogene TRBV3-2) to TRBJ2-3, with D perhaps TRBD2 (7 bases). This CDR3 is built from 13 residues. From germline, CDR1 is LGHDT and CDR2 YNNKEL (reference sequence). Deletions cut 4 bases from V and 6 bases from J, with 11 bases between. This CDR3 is CASSPRGGDTQYF. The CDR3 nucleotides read TGTGCCAGCAGCCCTAGGGGGGGGGATACGCAGTATTTT.

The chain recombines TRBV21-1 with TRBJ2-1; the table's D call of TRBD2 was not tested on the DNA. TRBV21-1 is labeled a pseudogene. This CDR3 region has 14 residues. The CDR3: CASSGAGRGNEQFF. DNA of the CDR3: TGTGCCAGCAGCGGGGCCGGGAGGGGGAATGAGCAGTTCTTC.

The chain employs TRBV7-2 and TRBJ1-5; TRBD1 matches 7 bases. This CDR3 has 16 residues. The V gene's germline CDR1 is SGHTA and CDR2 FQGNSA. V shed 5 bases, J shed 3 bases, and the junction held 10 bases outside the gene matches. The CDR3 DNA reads TGTGCCAGCAGCCAGGGACAGCTCGCCTACAATCAGCCCCAGCATTTT. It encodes CASSQGQLAYNQPQHF.